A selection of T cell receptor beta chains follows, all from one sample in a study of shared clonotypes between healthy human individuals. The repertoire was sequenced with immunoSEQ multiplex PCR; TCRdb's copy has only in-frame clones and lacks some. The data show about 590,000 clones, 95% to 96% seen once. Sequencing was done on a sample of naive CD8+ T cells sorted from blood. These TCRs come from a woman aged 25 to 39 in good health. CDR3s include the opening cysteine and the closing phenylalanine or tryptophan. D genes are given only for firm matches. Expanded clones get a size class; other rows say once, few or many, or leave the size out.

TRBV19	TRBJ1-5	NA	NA	CASSIDGSFRNQPQHF	TGTGCCAGTAGTATAGATGGCAGCTTCCGCAATCAGCCCCAGCATTTT
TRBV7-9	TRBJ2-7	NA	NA	CASSLGFHEQYF	TGTGCCAGCAGCTTAGGGTTCCACGAGCAGTACTTC
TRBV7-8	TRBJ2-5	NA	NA	CASSSGQTQYF	TGTGCCAGCAGCTCCGGGCAGACCCAGTACTTC
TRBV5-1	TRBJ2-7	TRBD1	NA	CASSSSDRGYEQYF	TGCGCCAGCAGCTCAAGTGACAGGGGCTACGAGCAGTACTTC
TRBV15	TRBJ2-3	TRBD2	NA	CATSRVFGTSGSADTQYF	TGTGCCACCAGCAGAGTTTTTGGGACTAGCGGGAGTGCAGATACGCAGTATTTT
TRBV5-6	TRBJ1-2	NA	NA	CASSLTDNGYGYTF	TGTGCCAGCAGCTTGACCGACAACGGGTATGGCTACACCTTC
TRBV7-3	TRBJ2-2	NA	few	CASSFGAGTGELFF	TGTGCCAGCAGTTTCGGGGCGGGCACCGGGGAGCTGTTTTTT
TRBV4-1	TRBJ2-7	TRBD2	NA	CASSQDSAGLQRTYEQYF	TGCGCCAGCAGCCAAGATAGCGCGGGACTACAGAGAACCTACGAGCAGTACTTC
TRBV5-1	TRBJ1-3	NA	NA	CASSLDTGTSEGNTIYF	TGCGCCAGCAGCTTGGACACCGGGACGAGCGAAGGAAACACCATATATTTT
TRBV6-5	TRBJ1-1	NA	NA	CASSYSSANTEAFF	TGTGCCAGCAGTTACTCTTCAGCGAACACTGAAGCTTTCTTT
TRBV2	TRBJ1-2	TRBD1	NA	CASTLGTGEYYGYTF	TGTGCCAGCACCCTAGGGACAGGGGAGTACTATGGCTACACCTTC
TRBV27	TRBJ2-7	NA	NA	CASSSTGFYEQYF	TGTGCCAGCAGCTCCACAGGGTTCTACGAGCAGTACTTC
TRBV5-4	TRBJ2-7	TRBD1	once	CASSFTGGFYEQYF	TGTGCCAGCAGCTTTACAGGGGGATTCTACGAGCAGTACTTC
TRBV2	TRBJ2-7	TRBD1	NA	CASSGGLNRGASYEQYF	TGTGCCAGCAGTGGGGGTCTTAACAGGGGGGCCTCCTACGAGCAGTACTTC
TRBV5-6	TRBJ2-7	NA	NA	CASSLDPESYEQYF	TGTGCCAGCAGCTTGGATCCGGAATCCTACGAGCAGTACTTC